What follows are 20 T cell receptor beta chains derived from one specimen sequenced in a study of beta chain features in type 1 diabetes. Investigators reverse transcribed all isolated RNA, so they sequenced expressed TCRB transcripts. Clones were read by immunoSEQ multiplex PCR, and TCRdb kept only the in-frame ones, dropping some. The sample lists under 450,000 clones; approximately 16% were seen once. The source material was naive CD4+ T cells from blood. The origin of the receptors is a woman aged 18-29 years in good health.

In its sample, this clone was seen a few times. The chain carries TRBV28 and TRBJ1-3; D is perhaps TRBD1 (6 bases). Looked up from germline, CDR1 is MDHEN and CDR2 is SYDVKM. The CDR3 contains 15 residues. V lost 6 bases, J lost 0 bases, and 12 bases lay in between. As DNA, the CDR3 is TGTGCCAGCAGCCTTGGACAGCACTCTGGAAACACCATATATTTT. Its translation is CASSLGQHSGNTIYF. Supplemented by reference TRBV28 and TRBJ1-3, the full variable domain reads DVKVTQSSRYLVKRTGEKVFLECVQDMDHENMFWYRQDPGLGLRLIYFSYDVKMKEKGDIPEGYSVSREKKERFSLILESASTNQTSMYLCASSLGQHSGNTIYFGEGSWLTVV.

This sequence joins TRBV2 and TRBJ2-7; a possible D gene is TRBD2 (5 bases). V was pared by 7 bases and J by 3 bases, with 10 bases between. The germline CDR1 and CDR2 sequences are SNHLY and FYNNEI. This CDR3 is 12 amino acids long. CDR3 in amino acids: CASKEEIYEQYF. In DNA form, the CDR3 reads TGTGCCAGCAAGGAGGAGATCTACGAGCAGTACTTC.

The gene calls are TRBV30 and TRBJ2-3; TRBD2 agrees at 11 bases. V dropped 3 bases and J dropped 2; count of bases not matched to a gene: 4. The CDR3 extends over 15 amino acids. The germline V gene encodes CDR1 GTSNPN and CDR2 SVGIG (reference sequence). As DNA, the CDR3 is TGTGCCTGGAGGCCACTAGCGGGAGTCACAGATACGCAGTATTTT. This sequence encodes CAWRPLAGVTDTQYF. Variable domain in full (rest from reference TRBV30 and TRBJ2-3): SQTIHQWPATLVQPVGSPLSLECTVEGTSNPNLYWYRQAAGRGLQLLFYSVGIGQISSEVPQNLSASRPQDRQFILSSKKLLLSDSGFYLCAWRPLAGVTDTQYFGPGTRLTVL.

V gene TRBV14 combines with J gene TRBJ2-3; TRBD2 might be the D (5 bases). V lost 1 base to trimming and J lost 9 bases, with 29 bases between them. Germline V gives CDR1 SGHDN, CDR2 FVKESK. The CDR3 is made up of 19 amino acids. The DNA of the CDR3 is TGTGCCAGCAGCCAAGTAAAGGGAAGTTTACGGACTCTCAGAGCCACGCAGTATTTT. As protein: CASSQVKGSLRTLRATQYF.

This rearrangement joins TRBV29-1 to TRBJ2-7, with 7 bases aligning to TRBD1. Trimming took 7 bases from V and 5 from J; bases not matched to a gene: 14. Germline loops: CDR1 SQVTM, CDR2 ANQGSEA. This CDR3 is built from 14 residues. CDR3 amino acids: CSDYPDRVGDEQYF. CDR3 coding DNA: TGCAGCGACTACCCTGACAGGGTCGGCGACGAGCAGTACTTC.

The chain uses TRBV6-6 and TRBJ2-2; D possibly corresponds to TRBD2 (5 bases). The germline gives CDR1 MNHNY, CDR2 SVGAGI (reference sequence). The CDR3 is 15 amino acids. V was cut by 6 bases and J by 4 bases, with 15 bases left in between. The CDR3 DNA reads as TGTGCCAGCAGCACCAGCGGAATGGGCACCGGGGAGCTGTTTTTT. It codes for CASSTSGMGTGELFF.

The gene calls are TRBV19 and TRBJ1-2; a weak D match, TRBD1 (6 bases). Germline-derived CDR1 and CDR2 are LNHDA and SQIVND (reference sequence). V was shortened by 6 bases and J by 8 bases, with 13 bases between the two germline ends. The CDR3 contains 12 residues. The CDR3 nucleotides are TGTGCCAGTAGCAGACAGGATCGGGGCTACACCTTC. Translation: CASSRQDRGYTF.

The chain recombines TRBV29-1 with TRBJ1-5; TRBD1 agrees at 9 bases. The length of the CDR3 is 14 residues. CDR1 is SQVTM, CDR2 ANQGSEA, per germline. V shed 6 bases and J 6 bases; nucleotides not matched to a gene: 9. The CDR3 DNA reads as TGCAGCGTGCTGACAGGGGGACGGGGTCAGCCCCAGCATTTT. Protein: CSVLTGGRGQPQHF.

The chain is built from TRBV9 and TRBJ2-5, with D maybe TRBD2 (6 bases). The CDR3 covers 18 residues. Germline V gives CDR1 SGDLS, CDR2 YYNGEE. V lost 0 bases to trimming and J lost 0 bases, with 18 bases between them. Written as DNA, the CDR3 is TGTGCCAGCAGCGTAGGGTGGGATAGCGGTGCGTACCAAGAGACCCAGTACTTC. This gives the protein CASSVGWDSGAYQETQYF. Full variable domain (rest looked up from reference TRBV9 and TRBJ2-5): DSGVTQTPKHLITATGQRVTLRCSPRSGDLSVYWYQQSLDQGLQFLIQYYNGEERAKGNILERFSAQQFPDLHSELNLSSLELGDSALYFCASSVGWDSGAYQETQYFGPGTRLLVL.

The chain is built from TRBV19 and TRBJ1-4; D is perhaps TRBD1 (5 bases). The germline V gene encodes CDR1 LNHDA and CDR2 SQIVND (reference sequence). CDR3 length: 13 residues. V was pared by 5 bases and J by 8 bases, with 12 bases between. CDR3 bases: TGTGCCAGTAGTCGATCAGGACAAGAAAAACTGTTTTTT. Translation gives CASSRSGQEKLFF.

This clone has just a few counts. The chain carries TRBV7-9 and TRBJ2-7; 7 bases agree with TRBD1. Germline lookup yields CDR1 SEHNR and CDR2 FQNEAQ (reference sequence). The CDR3 is 16 residues long. The J segment lost 0 bases and the V segment lost 5 bases, leaving 10 bases of the junction unmatched. The chain's CDR3 is CASSRATGASSYEQYF. The CDR3 DNA reads TGTGCCAGCAGCCGCGCCACAGGGGCTAGCTCCTACGAGCAGTACTTC.

The V call is TRBV6-1, the J call TRBJ2-5; 8 nucleotides line up with TRBD1. This CDR3 region has 14 residues. CDR1 MNHNS and CDR2 SASEGT come from the germline V gene. V shed 5 bases, J shed 7 bases, and the junction held 9 bases outside the gene matches. Here the CDR3 DNA reads TGTGCCAGCAGTACGCGGACAGGGCTAGGGACCCAGTACTTC. As protein: CASSTRTGLGTQYF.

The chain carries TRBV5-4 and TRBJ2-7, with 7 bases lining up with TRBD2. CDR1 and CDR2 (germline): SGHNT, YYREEE (reference sequence). Trimming took 0 bases from V and 1 from J; bases not matched to a gene: 4. This CDR3 region has 15 residues. CDR3 loop: CASSLGGSLSYEQYF. The CDR3 DNA sequence: TGTGCCAGCAGCTTGGGCGGGAGCCTATCCTACGAGCAGTACTTC.

The V gene is TRBV18, the J gene TRBJ2-1; D is perhaps TRBD2 (6 bases). With 8 bases removed from V and 5 bases from J, the gap between germline ends came to 16 bases. CDR1 is KGHSH and CDR2 is LQKENI in the germline V gene. The CDR3 runs 14 residues. CDR3 nucleotides: TGTGCCAGCCTGAGCACGGGAGTCAACAATGAGCAGTTCTTC. Protein sequence: CASLSTGVNNEQFF. The whole variable domain, remainder taken from reference TRBV18 and TRBJ2-1, is NAGVMQNPRHLVRRRGQEARLRCSPMKGHSHVYWYRQLPEEGLKFMVYLQKENIIDESGMPKERFSAEFPKEGPSILRIQQVVRGDSAAYFCASLSTGVNNEQFFGPGTRLTVL.

This chain links TRBV11-2 with TRBJ2-7; D remains ambiguous. V lost 8 bases to trimming and J lost 0 bases, with 14 bases between them. The length of the CDR3 is 14 residues. The germline V gene has CDR1 SGHAT and CDR2 FQNNGV. The CDR3 coding sequence is TGTGCCAGCGTGCCCACTATACCCTCCTACGAGCAGTACTTC. This translates into CASVPTIPSYEQYF.

V is TRBV9 and J is TRBJ2-1; TRBD2 matches at 7 bases. The CDR3 loop spans 14 amino acids. Looked up from germline, CDR1 is SGDLS and CDR2 is YYNGEE. With 6 bases clipped from V and 0 bases from J, the junction kept 3 bases outside the gene matches. CDR3 in amino acids: CASTRDYSYNEQFF. The CDR3 DNA follows: TGTGCCAGCACACGGGACTACTCCTACAATGAGCAGTTCTTC.

In its sample, this clone was seen a few times. The V and J genes are TRBV4-1 and TRBJ2-3; TRBD2 aligns across 7 bases. CDR3 length: 16 residues. From germline, CDR1 is MGHRA and CDR2 YSYEKL. Unmatched junction bases numbered 9, after V lost 3 bases and J lost 3 bases. The CDR3 protein is CASSHVQGLGTDTQYF. CDR3 DNA sequence: TGCGCCAGCAGCCACGTCCAAGGACTAGGGACAGATACGCAGTATTTT.

J is TRBJ2-3 and V is TRBV13; D gene unclear. There are 15 residues in the CDR3. Germline V CDR1 and CDR2: PRHDT, FYEKMQ (reference sequence). Trimming pared 1 base from V and 2 bases from J, leaving 10 bases between. CDR3 sequence (DNA): TGTGCCAGCAGCTTAGCGGTAAAACCCACAGATACGCAGTATTTT. Translating gives CASSLAVKPTDTQYF.

This clone has a handful of counts. This chain joins TRBV5-1 and TRBJ2-1; the match to TRBD2 covers 7 bases. CDR3 length: 16 residues. Looked up from germline, CDR1 is SGHRS and CDR2 is YFSETQ. The J segment lost 4 bases and the V segment lost 6 bases, leaving 13 bases of the junction unmatched. The CDR3 coding sequence is TGCGCCAGCACCCCTGGGGCGGGAGTCCCTTACAATGAGCAGTTCTTC. Amino acid sequence: CASTPGAGVPYNEQFF.

This clone turned up a few times. The J gene is TRBJ1-5, the V gene TRBV30, with TRBD1 identical over 8 bases. V was pared by 4 bases and J by 7 bases, with 12 bases of the junction left unmatched. CDR1 and CDR2 from the germline V gene are GTSNPN and SVGIG (reference sequence). This CDR3 comprises 15 residues. The CDR3 region has the DNA TGTGCCTGGACCCCCCGAAGACAGGGGAGGCAGCCCCAGCATTTT. This translates into CAWTPRRQGRQPQHF.